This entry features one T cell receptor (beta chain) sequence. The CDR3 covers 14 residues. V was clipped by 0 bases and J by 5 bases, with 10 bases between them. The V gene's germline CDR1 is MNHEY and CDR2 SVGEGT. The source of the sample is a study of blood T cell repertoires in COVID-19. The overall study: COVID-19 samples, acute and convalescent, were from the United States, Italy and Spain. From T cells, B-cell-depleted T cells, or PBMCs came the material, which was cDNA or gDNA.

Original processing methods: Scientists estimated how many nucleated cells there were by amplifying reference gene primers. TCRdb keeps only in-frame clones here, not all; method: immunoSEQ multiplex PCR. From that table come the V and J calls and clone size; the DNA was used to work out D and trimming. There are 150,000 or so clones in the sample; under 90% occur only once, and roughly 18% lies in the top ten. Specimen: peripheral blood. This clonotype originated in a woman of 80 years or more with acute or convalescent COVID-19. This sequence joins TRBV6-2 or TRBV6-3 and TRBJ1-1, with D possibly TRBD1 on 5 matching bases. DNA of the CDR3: TGTGCCAGCAGTTACTCAGGGGTAAGGACTGAAGCTTTCTTT. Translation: CASSYSGVRTEAFF.